This TCR beta chain was found in a study of response to subunit inactivated influenza vaccine. Notes on the study in general: Authors suggested few new T cells are recruited by each seasonal influenza vaccination.

This CDR3 contains 15 residues. This clonotype was counted only a few times. Its target is not known. TCRdb independently ran MiXCR on the RT-PCR reads; one entry per CDR3 protein. The data contain hundreds of thousands of distinct CDR3 sequences, more than 15% of them singletons. The source is a man aged 50-75 years who received an inactivated influenza vaccine. The chain has TRBV21-1 and TRBJ2-3; TRBD2, as called in the table, went unchecked against the DNA. TRBV21-1 is a pseudogene segment. Sequenced material: CD4+ T cells sorted from PBMCs, taken roughly 24 months after vaccination. CDR3 nucleotide sequence: TGTGCCAGCAGGGGACTAGCGGGAAGCCCAGATACGCAGTATTTT. Protein: CASRGLAGSPDTQYF.